This TCR beta chain was documented in a study of siplizumab effects on memory and regulatory T cells. Broader study findings: Treg-derived clones made up an average of roughly 66% of mappable alloreactive CD4+ clones with siplizumab and approximately 30% in controls. The naive T cell population seemed more diverse than memory cells and seemed a major contributor to the alloresponse. Naive or memory phenotype assignment was not possible for roughly 75-96% of proliferating CD4+ or CD8+ clones. Proof of suppressive function in proliferating Tregs from siplizumab cultures was not established.

Comments on this clone: Its antigen is as yet unknown.

Here immunoSEQ multiplex PCR was the method, and the copy in TCRdb shows in-frame clones only, minus some. Counted here are roughly 100,000 clones, 80% to 95% occurring once; the ten biggest clones make up more than 0.95%. The germline V gene encodes CDR1 SQVTM and CDR2 ANQGSEA. This CDR3 has 13 residues. Sequenced: CD4+ T cells sorted from blood. This sequence was found in a human donor in good health. This chain links TRBV29-1 with TRBJ2-5; D may be TRBD2 (6 bases). The DNA matches TRBJ2-7 better at its end, which makes the J call doubtful. CDR3 sequence (DNA): TGCAGCGTGGGGGGAAGTGAGATCTACGAGCAGTACTTC. This gives the protein CSVGGSEIYEQYF.